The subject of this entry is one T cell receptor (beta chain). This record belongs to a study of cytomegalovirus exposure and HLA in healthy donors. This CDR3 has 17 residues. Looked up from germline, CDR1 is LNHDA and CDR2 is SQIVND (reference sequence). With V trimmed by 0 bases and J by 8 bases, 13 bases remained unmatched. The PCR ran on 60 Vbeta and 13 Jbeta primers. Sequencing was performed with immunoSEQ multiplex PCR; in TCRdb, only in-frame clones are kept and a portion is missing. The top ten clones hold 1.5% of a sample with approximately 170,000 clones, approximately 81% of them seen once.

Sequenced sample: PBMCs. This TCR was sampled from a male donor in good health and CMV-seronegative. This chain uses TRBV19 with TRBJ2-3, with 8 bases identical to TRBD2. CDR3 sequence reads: CASSIDRGSGARGTQYF. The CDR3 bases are TGTGCCAGTAGTATAGATCGGGGTAGCGGGGCCCGCGGTACGCAGTATTTT.